The next 15 T cell receptor beta chains were all read from a single sample in a study of molecular identifiers for immune sequencing clone quantification. A single record per CDR3 protein comes from TCRdb applying MiXCR to the PCR reads. The sample holds 250,000 to 350,000 distinct CDR3 sequences, about a fifth seen once. The sequencing input was naive CD8+ T cells from blood, with Jurkat cell RNA spiked in. The sample's subset: FACS-sorted CD8+CD4-CCR7+CD45RA+ naive T cells. The receptors were gathered from a human donor in good health. Some libraries in this study had Jurkat cell RNA spiked in.

This clonotype has just a few counts. This chain links TRBV28 with TRBJ2-3, with D maybe TRBD2 (6 bases). Germline assignment: CDR1 MDHEN and CDR2 SYDVKM. The CDR3 contains 14 residues. V lost 4 bases, J lost 4 bases, and 12 bases lay in between. CDR3 DNA: TGTGCCAGCAGTTCGCGGGGATTCGCAGATACGCAGTATTTT. It codes for CASSSRGFADTQYF.

This clonotype was observed at least ten times. The genes are TRBV2 and TRBJ1-1, with a possible D match to TRBD1 (6 bases). The ends were cut back, 1 base at V and 7 bases at J, with 22 bases in the middle. CDR3 size: 17 residues. Germline assignment: CDR1 SNHLY and CDR2 FYNNEI. CDR3 sequence: CASSEGPQTGYRVEAFF. The DNA of the CDR3 is TGTGCCAGCAGTGAAGGGCCACAGACAGGATATCGCGTTGAAGCTTTCTTT.

This clonotype was picked up many times. This chain links TRBV19 with TRBJ2-7; D is perhaps TRBD2 (6 bases). CDR1 and CDR2 from the germline V gene are LNHDA and SQIVND (reference sequence). V was shortened by 5 bases and J by 6 bases, with 14 bases between the two germline ends. CDR3 size: 13 residues. CDR3: CASSPTSFSEQYF. The CDR3 DNA sequence: TGTGCCAGTAGTCCGACTAGTTTCAGCGAGCAGTACTTC.

Points on this clonotype: Possible read error: a much larger clone is one base away. CDR3 region: CASSHTNRDYEQYF. In DNA form, the CDR3 reads TGTGCCAGCAGTCACACAAACAGGGACTACGAGCAGTACTTC. The rearrangement uses TRBV6-5 and TRBJ2-7; D may be TRBD1 (6 bases). V lost 5 bases and J lost 3, with 14 bases in between. There are 14 residues in the CDR3. Germline-derived CDR1 and CDR2 are MNHEY and SVGAGI.

In the case of this clonotype: Since a much larger clone is just one base distant, this may be a read error. The rearrangement joins TRBV9 to TRBJ1-1, with no clear D. V lost 4 bases to trimming and J lost 11 bases, with 21 bases between them. From germline, CDR1 is SGDLS and CDR2 YYNGEE. CDR3 length equals 14 residues. The CDR3 loop is CASSIASNGDGAFF. CDR3 DNA sequence: TGTGCCAGCAGCATAGCCTCTAACGGGGATGGGGCTTTCTTT.

To note about this clonotype: A much larger clone lies one base from this, so it may be a read error. The conserved final phenylalanine or tryptophan is absent from the CDR3, which likely points to a read error. The chain links TRBV28 to TRBJ1-1, with a possible D match to TRBD1 (6 bases). The CDR3 covers 15 residues. V was clipped by 4 bases and J by 10 bases, with 22 bases between them. The germline V gene has CDR1 MDHEN and CDR2 SYDVKM. CDR3 nucleotides: TGTGCCAGCAGTTACGAACTTACCGGGGGGCATGGAGCTTTCCTT. Translating gives CASSYELTGGHGAFL.

Comments on this clonotype: The CDR3 ends on some other residue instead of the conserved phenylalanine or tryptophan, so this is likely a read error. The J gene is TRBJ1-1, the V gene TRBV19; 7 bases are shared with TRBD1. The germline gives CDR1 LNHDA, CDR2 SQIVND (reference sequence). The CDR3 has 15 amino acids. Trimming removed 5 bases from V and 0 bases from J; junction bases left unmatched: 6. The CDR3 reads CASSARQGLNTEAFL. CDR3 nucleotides: TGTGCCAGTAGTGCCCGACAGGGCTTGAACACTGAAGCTTTCTTG.

This clonotype was detected many times. V is TRBV4-1 and J is TRBJ2-7; 8 bases map to TRBD1. Germline V gene data show CDR1 as MGHRA and CDR2 as YSYEKL. This CDR3 has 14 residues. Losses at the gene ends were 2 bases for V and 3 bases for J; bases not matched to a gene: 3. CDR3 DNA sequence: TGCGCCAGCAGCCAAAGACAGGGGCACTACGAGCAGTACTTC. As protein: CASSQRQGHYEQYF.

As regards this clonotype: A much larger clone lies one base from this, so it may be a read error. The chain employs TRBV30 and TRBJ2-7; TRBD1 is a possible D gene (6 bases). CDR1 and CDR2 (germline): GTSNPN, SVGIG (reference sequence). The CDR3 totals 16 residues. The CDR3 DNA follows: TGTGCCTGGACCCCCCCAGGGGCCCTAGGAGGCTACGAGCAGTGCTTC. Protein: CAWTPPGALGGYEQCF. The full variable domain, with the rest looked up from reference TRBV30 and TRBJ2-7, is SQTIHQWPATLVQPVGSPLSLECTVEGTSNPNLYWYRQAAGRGLQLLFYSVGIGQISSEVPQNLSASRPQDRQFILSSKKLLLSDSGFYLCAWTPPGALGGYEQCFGPGTRLTVT.

A word on this clonotype: It may be a read error: a sequence one base away is much more abundant. V usage is TRBV29-1 and J usage is TRBJ2-3; no firm D call. The germline gives CDR1 SQVTM, CDR2 ANQGSEA. The CDR3 contains 12 residues. In DNA form, the CDR3 reads TGCAGCGCTGAAGAGAGCACAGATACGCAGTATTTT. This sequence encodes CSAEESTDTQYF.

As to this clonotype: At one of its ends the junction is not consistent with the germline gene, which may arise from a read error. The chain carries TRBV5-3 and TRBJ1-5; no clear D gene. TRBV5-3 is reported as an ORF; its role is uncertain. This CDR3 is 16 amino acids long. CDR3 sequence reads: CASSPPAGSGNQPQRF. The CDR3 bases are TGTGCCAGCAGCCCCCCGGCGGGGTCTGGCAATCAGCCCCAGCGTTTT.

In the case of this clonotype: A much larger clone differs by one base, so this may be a read error. The chain recombines TRBV10-1 with TRBJ2-3; the D gene is possibly TRBD2 (6 bases). The CDR3 has 16 residues. CDR1 and CDR2 from the germline V gene are WNHNN and SYGVQD (reference sequence). DNA of the CDR3: TGCGCCAGCAGTAAGTCGATGGGACTTATCACAGATACGCAGTATTTT. Residues: CASSKSMGLITDTQYF.

This clonotype was seen at least ten times. The V gene is TRBV28, the J gene TRBJ2-1, with D uncertain. This CDR3 contains 14 residues. The germline V gene encodes CDR1 MDHEN and CDR2 SYDVKM. Trimming stripped 2 bases from V and 2 bases from J, with 7 bases between. The CDR3 bases are TGTGCCAGCAGTTTAAGGGTTACCTACAATGAGCAGTTCTTC. As protein: CASSLRVTYNEQFF.

This clonotype was seen a handful of times. CDR3 region: CATETSVADTQYF. The CDR3 DNA reads as TGTGCCACCGAGACTAGCGTAGCAGATACGCAGTATTTT. V and J are TRBV10-3 and TRBJ2-3; TRBD2 matches at 8 bases. From germline, CDR1 is ENHRY and CDR2 SYGVKD. This CDR3 has 13 amino acids. J lost 4 bases, V lost 10 bases, and 7 bases had no gene match.

This clonotype was detected many times. The V and J genes are TRBV28 and TRBJ2-6; D may be TRBD1 (6 bases). V was shortened by 6 bases and J by 0 bases, with 15 bases between the two germline ends. Germline V gene data show CDR1 as MDHEN and CDR2 as SYDVKM. CDR3 length: 17 residues. CDR3 amino acids: CASSRGPPRSGANVLTF. The CDR3 DNA reads TGTGCCAGCAGCAGGGGCCCTCCCCGCTCTGGGGCCAACGTCCTGACTTTC.